This is a list of T cell receptor beta chains from one sample in a study of blood T cells in healthy people across ages. TCRdb itself ran the 5' RACE reads through MiXCR, one entry per CDR3 protein. The sample includes 1.5 million to 2 million distinct CDR3 sequences, 28% of them seen just once. Sequenced: blood. The receptors stem from a woman in her 30s in good health. CDR3s include the opening cysteine and the closing phenylalanine or tryptophan. The D gene is left open where the match is weak. For some rows the clone size is stated as once, few or many, or as a class when expanded; others skip it.

d_call j_call clone_size v_call cdr3_aa cdr3_nt
- TRBJ2-6 few TRBV12-3/TRBV12-4 CASSASESGANVLTF TGCGCCAGCAGTGCCTCAGAGTCCGGGGCCAACGTCCTGACTTTC
- TRBJ2-5 many TRBV20-1 CSAQKETQYF TGCAGTGCTCAGAAAGAGACCCAGTACTTC
- TRBJ1-5 - TRBV19 CASSASSYQPQHF TGTGCCAGTAGCGCCTCTTCCTATCAGCCCCAGCATTTT
- TRBJ2-3 many TRBV6-6 CASRPDQEGTDTQYF TGTGCCAGCAGACCGGACCAGGAAGGCACAGATACGCAGTATTTT
TRBD2 TRBJ2-7 few TRBV20-1 CSARRYPGGAYEQYF TGCAGTGCTAGAAGATACCCTGGGGGGGCCTACGAGCAGTACTTC
- TRBJ1-5 few TRBV29-1 CSVLTGQNQPQHF TGCAGCGTGCTGACAGGTCAAAATCAGCCCCAGCATTTT
- TRBJ2-5 - TRBV6-1 CASSFQGSPYVQYF TGTGCCAGCAGCTTCCAGGGCTCTCCTTACGTGCAGTACTTC
TRBD1 TRBJ1-2 many TRBV12-3/TRBV12-4 CASSRRRGSYYGYTF TGTGCCAGCAGTAGGCGCAGGGGGAGCTACTATGGCTACACCTTC
- TRBJ2-1 few TRBV27 CASSFPDDEQFF TGTGCCAGCAGTTTCCCGGACGATGAGCAGTTCTTC
- TRBJ2-7 few TRBV3-1 CASSQFERYEQYF TGTGCCAGCAGCCAATTTGAGCGGTACGAGCAGTACTTC
- TRBJ2-7 few TRBV11-2 CASSPITYEQYF TGTGCCAGCAGCCCAATCACCTACGAGCAGTACTTC
- TRBJ2-7 many TRBV5-1 CASSLGGDPLYEQYF TGCGCCAGCAGCTTGGGCGGGGACCCCCTCTACGAGCAGTACTTC
- TRBJ2-1 - TRBV12-3/TRBV12-4 CASSFMGLGNNEQFF TGTGCCAGCAGTTTCATGGGATTGGGAAACAATGAGCAGTTCTTC
- TRBJ2-7 - TRBV5-1 CASSLRDQAYEQYF TGCGCCAGCAGCTTGAGGGACCAAGCCTACGAGCAGTACTTC
- TRBJ1-6 many TRBV20-1 CSARGAGNSPLHF TGCAGTGCTAGAGGTGCGGGGAATTCACCCCTCCACTTT
TRBD2 TRBJ2-3 - TRBV20-1 CSARAPLAGGPTDTQYF TGCAGTGCTAGAGCCCCTCTAGCGGGAGGGCCCACAGATACGCAGTATTTT
- TRBJ1-5 - TRBV6-5 CASSRGQRGQPQHF TGTGCCAGCAGCCGGGGGCAGAGGGGTCAGCCCCAGCATTTT
- TRBJ1-2 - TRBV10-2 CASSEGDIYGYTF TGCGCCAGCAGTGAGGGCGATATCTATGGCTACACCTTC
- TRBJ2-7 - TRBV7-2 CASSFIPVTRGTGEQYF TGTGCCAGCAGCTTCATCCCTGTGACTAGGGGGACTGGGGAGCAGTACTTC
- TRBJ2-6 many TRBV18 CASSRELPSSGANVLTF TGTGCCAGCTCCAGGGAACTCCCAAGCTCTGGGGCCAACGTCCTGACTTTC
- TRBJ2-5 few TRBV3-1 CASSRQAEVETQYF TGTGCCAGCAGCCGACAGGCCGAGGTGGAGACCCAGTACTTC
- TRBJ2-7 few TRBV5-1 CASSSHLPDASISYEQYF TGCGCCAGCAGCTCGCACCTCCCCGACGCGTCTATCTCCTACGAGCAGTACTTC
- TRBJ1-1 - TRBV4-1 CASSQEAGLRRGAFF TGCGCCAGCAGCCAAGAGGCGGGATTACGCAGGGGAGCTTTCTTT
- TRBJ2-7 few TRBV5-1 CASSSDMPYEQYF TGCGCCAGCAGCTCGGACATGCCCTACGAGCAGTACTTC
- TRBJ2-7 - TRBV11-2 CANSFSLGQTSYEQYF TGTGCCAACAGCTTTAGTTTAGGGCAGACCTCCTACGAGCAGTACTTC
- TRBJ2-1 many TRBV7-6 CASSLYPTGGVYNEQFF TGTGCCAGCAGCTTATACCCCACAGGGGGGGTCTACAATGAGCAGTTCTTC
TRBD2 TRBJ2-3 - TRBV4-2 CASSQEETSGADTQYF TGTGCCAGCAGCCAAGAGGAGACTAGCGGGGCAGATACGCAGTATTTT
- TRBJ2-5 - TRBV4-2 CASSQASRETQYF TGTGCCAGCAGCCAAGCTTCGCGAGAGACCCAGTACTTC
- TRBJ1-5 few TRBV7-2 CASSSYARGGNQPQHF TGTGCCAGCAGCTCCTACGCCAGGGGAGGCAATCAGCCCCAGCATTTT
- TRBJ2-5 few TRBV20-1 CSARDGRRASQETQYF TGCAGTGCTAGAGATGGTCGCCGGGCCTCACAAGAGACCCAGTACTTC
- TRBJ1-5 - TRBV12-3/TRBV12-4 CASSLSRDGSNQPQHF TGTGCCAGCAGTTTAAGCCGGGACGGTAGCAATCAGCCCCAGCATTTT
- TRBJ1-4 - TRBV10-1 CASSEDSLEKLFF TGCGCCAGCAGTGAAGACAGCCTGGAGAAACTGTTTTTT
- TRBJ1-5 - TRBV30 CAWSENRGNQPQHF TGTGCCTGGAGCGAAAACAGGGGCAATCAGCCCCAGCATTTT
- TRBJ2-5 - TRBV5-1 CASSLARGLSETQYF TGCGCCAGCAGCTTGGCCAGGGGCTTGTCAGAGACCCAGTACTTC
- TRBJ1-3 - TRBV7-9 CASSSATGPNSGNTIYF TGTGCCAGCAGCTCAGCTACGGGGCCGAATTCTGGAAACACCATATATTTT
- TRBJ2-5 many TRBV14 CASSRYQSGQETQYF TGTGCCAGCAGCCGATACCAAAGCGGGCAAGAGACCCAGTACTTC
- TRBJ2-1 - TRBV10-2 CASTPSDVINEQFF TGCGCCAGCACCCCTTCGGACGTAATCAATGAGCAGTTCTTC